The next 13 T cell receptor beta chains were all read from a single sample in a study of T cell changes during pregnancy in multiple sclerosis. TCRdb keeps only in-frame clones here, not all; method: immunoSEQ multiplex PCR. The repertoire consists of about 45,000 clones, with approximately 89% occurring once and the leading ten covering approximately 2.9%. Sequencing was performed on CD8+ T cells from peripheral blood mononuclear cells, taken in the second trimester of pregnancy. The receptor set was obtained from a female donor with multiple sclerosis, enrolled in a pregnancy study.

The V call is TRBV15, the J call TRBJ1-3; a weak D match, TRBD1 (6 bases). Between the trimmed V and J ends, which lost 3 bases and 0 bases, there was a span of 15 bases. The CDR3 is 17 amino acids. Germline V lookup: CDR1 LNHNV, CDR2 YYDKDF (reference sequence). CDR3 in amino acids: CATSSPDSRVSGNTIYF. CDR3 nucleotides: TGTGCCACCAGCAGCCCGGACAGTCGAGTCTCTGGAAACACCATATATTTT. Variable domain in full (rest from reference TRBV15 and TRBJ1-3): DAMVIQNPRYQVTQFGKPVTLSCSQTLNHNVMYWYQQKSSQAPKLLFHYYDKDFNNEADTPDNFQSRRPNTSFCFLDIRSPGLGDTAMYLCATSSPDSRVSGNTIYFGEGSWLTVV.

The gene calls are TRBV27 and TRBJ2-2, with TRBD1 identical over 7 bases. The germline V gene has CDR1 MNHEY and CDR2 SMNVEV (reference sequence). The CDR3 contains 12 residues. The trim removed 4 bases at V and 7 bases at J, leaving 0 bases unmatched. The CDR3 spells CASSWTGGELFF. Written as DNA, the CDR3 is TGTGCCAGCAGTTGGACAGGCGGGGAGCTGTTTTTT.

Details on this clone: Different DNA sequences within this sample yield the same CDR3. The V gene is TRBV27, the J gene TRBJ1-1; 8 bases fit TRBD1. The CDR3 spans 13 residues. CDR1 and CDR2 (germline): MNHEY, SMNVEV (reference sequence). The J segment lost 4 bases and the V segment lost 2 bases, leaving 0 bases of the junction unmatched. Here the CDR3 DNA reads TGTGCCAGCAGTTTAACAGGGGGCACTGAAGCTTTCTTT. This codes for CASSLTGGTEAFF.

The CDR3 nucleotides are TGCGCCAGCAGCCGTTTCGACAGGGAAGAGACCCAGTACTTC. It translates to CASSRFDREETQYF. The V and J genes are TRBV5-1 and TRBJ2-5; 7 bases align to TRBD1. The CDR3 is made up of 14 amino acids. CDR1 is SGHRS, CDR2 YFSETQ, per germline. Trimming at V came to 4 bases and at J to 3 bases, leaving 6 bases not matched to a gene.

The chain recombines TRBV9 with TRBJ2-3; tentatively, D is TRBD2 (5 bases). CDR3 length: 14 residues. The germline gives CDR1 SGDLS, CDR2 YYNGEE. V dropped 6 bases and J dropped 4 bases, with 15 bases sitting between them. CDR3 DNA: TGTGCCAGCACCGCCCGGGGTCGGGCAGATACGCAGTATTTT. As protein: CASTARGRADTQYF.

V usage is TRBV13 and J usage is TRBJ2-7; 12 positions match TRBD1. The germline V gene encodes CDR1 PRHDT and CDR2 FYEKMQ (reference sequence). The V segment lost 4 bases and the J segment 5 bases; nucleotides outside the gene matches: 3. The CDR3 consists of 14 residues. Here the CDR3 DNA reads TGTGCCAGCAGCTCGGGACAGGGGGCCAACGAGCAGTACTTC. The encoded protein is CASSSGQGANEQYF. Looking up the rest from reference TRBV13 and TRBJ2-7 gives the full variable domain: AAGVIQSPRHLIKEKRETATLKCYPIPRHDTVYWYQQGPGQDPQFLISFYEKMQSDKGSIPDRFSAQQFSDYHSELNMSSLELGDSALYFCASSSGQGANEQYFGPGTRLTVT.

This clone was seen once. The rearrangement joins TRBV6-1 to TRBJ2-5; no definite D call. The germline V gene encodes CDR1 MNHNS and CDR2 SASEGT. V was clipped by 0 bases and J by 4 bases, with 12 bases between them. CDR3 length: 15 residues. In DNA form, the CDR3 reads TGTGCCAGCAGTGAAGCGCGTCTTCTCGCAGAGACCCAGTACTTC. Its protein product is CASSEARLLAETQYF.

CDR3 sequence reads: CASSAPRASGGGNEQFF. The CDR3 coding sequence is TGTGCCAGCAGCGCGCCCCGGGCTAGCGGGGGTGGCAATGAGCAGTTCTTC. The chain couples TRBV9 to TRBJ2-1; TRBD2 aligns across 10 bases. Trimming took 3 bases from V and 6 from J; bases not matched to a gene: 12. CDR3 size: 17 residues. Germline CDR1 reads SGDLS; CDR2 reads YYNGEE.

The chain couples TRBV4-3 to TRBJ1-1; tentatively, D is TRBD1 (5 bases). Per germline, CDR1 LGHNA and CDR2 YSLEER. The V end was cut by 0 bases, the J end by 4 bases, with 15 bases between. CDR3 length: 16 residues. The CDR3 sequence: CASSQDGLGGFTEAFF. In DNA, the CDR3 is TGCGCCAGCAGCCAAGACGGGCTGGGGGGGTTCACTGAAGCTTTCTTT.

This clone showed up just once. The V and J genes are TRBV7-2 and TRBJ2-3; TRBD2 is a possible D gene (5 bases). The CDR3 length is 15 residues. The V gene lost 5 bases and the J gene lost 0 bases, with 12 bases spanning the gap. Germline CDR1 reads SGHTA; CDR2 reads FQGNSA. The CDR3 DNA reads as TGTGCCAGCAGCCGTGGACTGCTTAGCACAGATACGCAGTATTTT. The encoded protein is CASSRGLLSTDTQYF. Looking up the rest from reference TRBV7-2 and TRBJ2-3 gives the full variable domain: GAGVSQSPSNKVTEKGKDVELRCDPISGHTALYWYRQSLGQGLEFLIYFQGNSAPDKSGLPSDRFSAERTGGSVSTLTIQRTQQEDSAVYLCASSRGLLSTDTQYFGPGTRLTVL.

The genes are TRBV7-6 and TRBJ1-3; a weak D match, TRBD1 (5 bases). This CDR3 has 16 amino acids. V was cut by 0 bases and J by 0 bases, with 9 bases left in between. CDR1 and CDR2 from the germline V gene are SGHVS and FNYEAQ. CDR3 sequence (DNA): TGTGCCAGCAGCTTAGCTCCTCAGGGCTCTGGAAACACCATATATTTT. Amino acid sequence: CASSLAPQGSGNTIYF.

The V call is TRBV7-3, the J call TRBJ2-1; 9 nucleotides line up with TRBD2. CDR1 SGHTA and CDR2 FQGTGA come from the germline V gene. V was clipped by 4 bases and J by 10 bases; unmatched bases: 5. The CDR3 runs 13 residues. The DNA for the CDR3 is TGTGCCAGCAGCTCTGGACTAGCGAGCGAGCAGTTCTTC. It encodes CASSSGLASEQFF.

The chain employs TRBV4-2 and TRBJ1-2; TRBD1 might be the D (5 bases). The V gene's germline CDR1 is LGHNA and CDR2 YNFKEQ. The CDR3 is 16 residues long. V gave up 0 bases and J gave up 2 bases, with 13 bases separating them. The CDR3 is CASSQDRQGGNYGYTF. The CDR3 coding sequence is TGTGCCAGCAGCCAAGATCGGCAGGGAGGAAACTATGGCTACACCTTC.